Each of the 20 T cell receptor beta chains below was sequenced from the same sample in a study of T-cell memory formation after mild COVID-19 listed by TCRdb under 2021. The library was prepared using 5' RACE. Sequencer: Illumina NovaSeq 6000. TCRdb trimmed the raw reads at Q25, called clones with MiXCR and kept productive beta chains. For every CDR3 protein sequence, its rows merge into one entry that carries the most common genes and DNA. For this sample there are about 290,000 distinct CDR3 sequences; roughly 15% appear just once. The ten largest clones capture 22% of the sample. Sequenced: PBMCs or a T cell subset sorted from them (not recorded which). Source of these receptors: a man between 18 and 35 years old who had mild COVID-19 (a few samples of this study predate the infection). The sample titles of this study are shuffled in the database, so cell type and time point are left out; the donor was told from shared clones.

The chain recombines TRBV5-1 with TRBJ2-7; no definite D call. From germline, CDR1 is SGHRS and CDR2 YFSETQ. This CDR3 is 14 amino acids long. V was clipped by 5 bases and J by 4 bases, with 16 bases between them. CDR3 nucleotides: TGCGCCAGCAGATTGTACGGCGGATTATACGAGCAGTACTTC. This gives the protein CASRLYGGLYEQYF. Looking up the rest from reference TRBV5-1 and TRBJ2-7 gives the full variable domain: KAGVTQTPRYLIKTRGQQVTLSCSPISGHRSVSWYQQTPGQGLQFLFEYFSETQRNKGNFPGRFSGRQFSNSRSEMNVSTLELGDSALYLCASRLYGGLYEQYFGPGTRLTVT.

The chain is built from TRBV5-1 and TRBJ2-3; 8 nucleotides line up with TRBD2. Germline lookup yields CDR1 SGHRS and CDR2 YFSETQ. This CDR3 comprises 16 residues. Germline trimming cut 2 bases from V and 1 base from J; bases unmatched to any gene: 6. The chain's CDR3 is CASSFQPGGGTDTQYF. As DNA, the CDR3 is TGCGCCAGCAGCTTTCAACCGGGAGGGGGCACAGATACGCAGTATTTT.

The chain carries TRBV7-2 and TRBJ1-5; D might be TRBD1 (5 bases). This CDR3 is built from 15 residues. Germline CDR1 and CDR2: SGHTA and FQGNSA. The V gene lost 2 bases and the J gene lost 5 bases, with 13 bases spanning the gap. The DNA for the CDR3 is TGTGCCAGCAGCTTACGGCAGGGTGGCGATCAGCCCCAGCATTTT. It specifies CASSLRQGGDQPQHF.

The chain recombines TRBV10-3 with TRBJ2-5; D is perhaps TRBD1 or TRBD2 (5 bases each). Germline V lookup: CDR1 ENHRY, CDR2 SYGVKD. The CDR3 contains 15 residues. The ends were cut back, 0 bases at V and 4 bases at J, with 12 bases in the middle. Written as DNA, the CDR3 is TGTGCCATCAGTGAGTCGATGGGGGAAGGAGAGACCCAGTACTTC. Translation gives CAISESMGEGETQYF.

This clonotype has a count of ten or more. The gene calls are TRBV20-1 and TRBJ2-7, with 7 bases lining up with TRBD1. The CDR3 runs to 14 residues. Per the germline V gene, CDR1 is DFQATT and CDR2 is SNEGSKA (reference sequence). The trim removed 1 base at V and 4 bases at J, leaving 7 bases unmatched. The CDR3 nucleotides are TGCAGTGCTAGAGCTCCGGGACAGAAATACGAGCAGTACTTC. Amino acids: CSARAPGQKYEQYF.

This rearrangement joins TRBV20-1 to TRBJ1-1, with unresolved D. This CDR3 is 13 amino acids long. The germline gives CDR1 DFQATT, CDR2 SNEGSKA (reference sequence). Trimming removed 4 bases at V and 2 bases at J, with 11 bases between. CDR3 residues: CSATRAANTEAFF. CDR3 nucleotides: TGCAGTGCTACCCGGGCAGCTAACACTGAAGCTTTCTTT.

This clonotype was counted ten times or more. The CDR3 loop is CASSLTGLSYEQYF. DNA for the CDR3: TGCGCCAGCAGCTTAACAGGGTTGAGCTACGAGCAGTACTTC. This sequence joins TRBV5-1 and TRBJ2-7, with D perhaps TRBD1 (6 bases). Per germline, CDR1 SGHRS and CDR2 YFSETQ. The CDR3 is made up of 14 amino acids. V was clipped by 2 bases and J by 3 bases, with 12 bases between them.

This clonotype was observed a few times. This chain links TRBV7-8 with TRBJ2-4, with D possibly being TRBD1 or TRBD2 (7 bases each). Germline lookup yields CDR1 SGHVS and CDR2 FQNEAQ. The CDR3 length is 16 residues. V lost 2 bases and J 2 bases, leaving 13 bases between the germline ends. The CDR3, as DNA: TGTGCCAGCAGCTTATTTCAGGGGGGGACCAAAAACATTCAGTACTTC. This encodes CASSLFQGGTKNIQYF.

The chain's CDR3 is CASSDDTEAFF. Here the CDR3 DNA reads TGTGCCAGCAGTGACGACACTGAAGCTTTCTTT. The genes are TRBV6-6 and TRBJ1-1; D is unresolved. Trimming left V 5 bases short and J 3 bases short, with 4 bases between. This CDR3 region has 11 residues. CDR1 and CDR2 from the germline V gene are MNHNY and SVGAGI (reference sequence).

This sequence joins TRBV5-1 and TRBJ1-2; a weak D match, TRBD1 (5 bases). Trimming cost V 1 base and J 7 bases, with 17 bases left between them. This CDR3 has 15 amino acids. CDR1 and CDR2 (germline): SGHRS, YFSETQ. The CDR3 sequence: CASSLRADRDGGYTF. DNA of the CDR3: TGCGCCAGCAGCTTGAGGGCGGACCGGGACGGTGGCTACACCTTC.

This chain links TRBV5-1 with TRBJ1-5; 10 bases are a match to TRBD1. This CDR3 has 15 amino acids. Germline trimming cut 4 bases from V and 5 bases from J; bases unmatched to any gene: 6. CDR1 and CDR2 from the germline V gene are SGHRS and YFSETQ. The CDR3 DNA follows: TGCGCCAGCAGCGCAACCGGGACAGGGGATCAGCCCCAGCATTTT. It translates to CASSATGTGDQPQHF.

With regard to this clonotype: One junction end disagrees with the germline gene, perhaps due to a read error. This chain links TRBV4-1 with TRBJ2-4, with a weak D call TRBD2 (5 bases). Per the germline V gene, CDR1 is MGHRA and CDR2 is YSYEKL. The CDR3 is 13 amino acids. DNA for the CDR3: TGCGCCAGCAGCCCCCCCGGGATTAGAGAGCCGGACTTC. It translates to CASSPPGIREPDF.

The chain is built from TRBV6-5 and TRBJ1-1; D gene unclear. From germline, CDR1 is MNHEY and CDR2 SVGAGI. The CDR3 consists of 14 residues. V was pared by 1 base and J by 4 bases, with 10 bases between. CDR3 coding DNA: TGTGCCAGCAGTTACTTTTTGTACGCCACTGAAGCTTTCTTT. As protein: CASSYFLYATEAFF.

This clonotype was picked up a small number of times. The junction and the germline gene differ at one end; a read error may be behind it. This chain joins TRBV6-2 or TRBV6-3 and TRBJ2-2, with a tentative D call TRBD1 (6 bases). CDR1 is MNHEY, CDR2 SVGEGT, per germline. The length of the CDR3 is 16 residues. The CDR3 DNA follows: TGTGCCAGCCGTTATCCAGGGACAAGGAACACCGGGGAGCTGTTTTTT. Translating it yields CASRYPGTRNTGELFF.

This clonotype was picked up a small number of times. The chain couples TRBV14 to TRBJ2-4, with D maybe TRBD2 (5 bases). V lost 1 base and J 10 bases, leaving 14 bases between the germline ends. In germline, CDR1 is SGHDN, CDR2 FVKESK. The CDR3 consists of 14 residues. In DNA form, the CDR3 reads TGTGCCAGCAGCCAAGGTTCTCATGGCGGGATTCAGTACTTC. Amino acids: CASSQGSHGGIQYF.

This clonotype was counted only a few times. This chain links TRBV5-8 with TRBJ1-1; D uncertain. Looked up from germline, CDR1 is SGHTS and CDR2 is YDEGEE. V was shortened by 4 bases and J by 3 bases, with 16 bases between the two germline ends. The CDR3 covers 15 residues. CDR3 in amino acids: CASSPYGRADTEAFF. The CDR3 nucleotides are TGTGCCAGCAGCCCCTACGGAAGGGCCGACACTGAAGCTTTCTTT.

This clonotype appeared many times. The rearrangement uses TRBV6-5 and TRBJ2-7, with D unresolved. Germline V gene data show CDR1 as MNHEY and CDR2 as SVGAGI. This CDR3 has 13 amino acids. Trimming stripped 1 base from V and 3 bases from J, with 7 bases between. The CDR3 region is CASSYFSGYEQYF. Written as DNA, the CDR3 is TGTGCCAGCAGTTACTTTTCAGGCTACGAGCAGTACTTC.

Ten or more counts support this clonotype. The chain couples TRBV18 to TRBJ2-1; 7 bases fit TRBD2. Germline CDR1 reads KGHSH; CDR2 reads LQKENI. The CDR3 is made up of 12 amino acids. V was pared by 3 bases and J by 11 bases, with 4 bases of the junction left unmatched. CDR3 sequence: CASSPQGGQQFF. The CDR3 DNA is TGTGCCAGCTCACCGCAGGGAGGGCAGCAGTTCTTC.

The chain joins TRBV4-3 to TRBJ2-2; 9 nucleotides align to TRBD2. Germline V gene data show CDR1 as LGHNA and CDR2 as YSLEER. The CDR3 is made up of 16 amino acids. With 0 bases clipped from V and 4 bases from J, the junction kept 3 bases outside the gene matches. The CDR3 coding sequence is TGCGCCAGCAGCCAAGATCCAGCGGGGGGCACCGGGGAGCTGTTTTTT. Protein sequence: CASSQDPAGGTGELFF.

J is TRBJ2-3 and V is TRBV5-1; 7 bases are a match to TRBD2. The germline V gene encodes CDR1 SGHRS and CDR2 YFSETQ. V trimming: 4 bases; J trimming: 4 bases; junction bases outside the gene matches: 9. The CDR3 runs to 15 residues. In DNA, the CDR3 is TGCGCCAGCAGCGGACGAGCGGGGACCTCAGATACGCAGTATTTT. Protein sequence: CASSGRAGTSDTQYF.